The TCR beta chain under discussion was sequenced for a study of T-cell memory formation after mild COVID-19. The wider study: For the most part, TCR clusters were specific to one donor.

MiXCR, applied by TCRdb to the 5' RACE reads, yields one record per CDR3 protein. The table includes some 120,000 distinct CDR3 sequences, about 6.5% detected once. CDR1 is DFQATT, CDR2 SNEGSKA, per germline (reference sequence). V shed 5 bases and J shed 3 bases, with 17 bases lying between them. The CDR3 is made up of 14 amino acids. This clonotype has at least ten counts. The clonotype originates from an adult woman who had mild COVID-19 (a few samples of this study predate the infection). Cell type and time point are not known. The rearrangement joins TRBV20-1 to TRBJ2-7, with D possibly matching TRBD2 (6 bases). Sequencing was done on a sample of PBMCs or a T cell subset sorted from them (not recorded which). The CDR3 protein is CSALGPGVGYEQYF. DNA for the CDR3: TGCAGTGCTTTGGGGCCGGGAGTAGGCTACGAGCAGTACTTC.